The 20 T cell receptor gamma chains below come from one sample, sequenced in a study of gamma delta lymphoproliferative disorders and STAT genes. The receptor sequences were amplified from genomic DNA of peripheral blood mononuclear cells. TCRdb reprocessed the multiplex PCR reads through CATT. In the table there are approximately 560 gamma-chain clones, 15% to 20% of which are singletons. The sample comprised blood. The receptors come from a human donor in good health.

By sample fraction, this clone is medium-sized. J is TRGJ1 or TRGJ2 and V is TRGV9. TCRdb is silent on the J gene; assignment here came from matching the DNA to germline. This CDR3 spans 13 amino acids. Germline loops: CDR1 GITISATS, CDR2 ISYDGTV (reference sequence). Losses at the gene ends were 0 bases for V and 5 bases for J; bases not matched to a gene: 4. The CDR3 region has the DNA TGTGCCTTGTGGGAGGTGCCCCATTATAAGAAACTCTTT. Translating it yields CALWEVPHYKKLF.

By sample fraction, this clone is medium-sized. The chain combines TRGV3 with TRGJ1 or TRGJ2. TCRdb leaves out the J gene; it was filled in here by matching the DNA to germline. Germline V gene sequence: CDR1 VTNTFY, CDR2 YDVSTARD (reference sequence). CDR3 length: 12 residues. V lost 1 base to trimming and J lost 5 bases; unmatched junction nucleotides: 2. In DNA form, the CDR3 reads TGTGCCACCTGGGACAGAAATTATAAGAAACTCTTT. Protein sequence: CATWDRNYKKLF.

This clone is labeled medium-sized. This chain connects TRGV8 to TRGJ1 or TRGJ2. The J gene is absent in TCRdb and was assigned here via DNA matching to germline. The CDR3 runs to 14 residues. The V gene's germline CDR1 is VENAVY and CDR2 YDSYNSRV. With V trimmed by 1 base and J by 3 bases, 6 bases remained unmatched. The DNA for the CDR3 is TGTGCCACCTGGGATAGTCTGGGTTATTATAAGAAACTCTTT. Translation gives CATWDSLGYYKKLF.

Judged by abundance, this clone is large (0.1 to 1%). The chain combines TRGV8 with TRGJP1. No J gene is reported in TCRdb; it was inferred here by comparing the DNA with germline. CDR3 length: 15 amino acids. CDR1 is VENAVY, CDR2 YDSYNSRV, per germline. The ends lost 2 bases at V and 2 bases at J; junction bases unmatched: 5. The CDR3 reads CATWDILTTGWFKIF. The CDR3 nucleotides are TGTGCCACCTGGGATATCCTAACCACTGGTTGGTTCAAGATATTT.

This clone was seen just once. The CDR3 bases are TGTGCTGCGTGGGATCGAGGGAAACTCTTT. Translating gives CAAWDRGKLF. This sequence joins TRGV10 and TRGJ1 or TRGJ2. TCRdb offers no J gene call, so here the DNA was matched to germline to obtain one. Being an ORF, TRGV10 has a function that is uncertain. The ends lost 8 bases at V and 12 bases at J; junction bases unmatched: 8. This CDR3 comprises 10 residues.

As for this clone: It is unclear where the CDR3 begins or ends on the DNA, so no DNA is shown, and the CDR3 is as TCRdb lists it. No call exists for the J gene, whereas the V gene is TRGV11. TRGV11 is an ORF; its function is uncertain. The length of the CDR3 is 13 amino acids, counting both ends. CDR3 in amino acids: CTTVPAFFYEKLF.

By its share, this clone is large. This chain joins TRGV2 and TRGJ1 or TRGJ2. No J gene is reported in TCRdb; it was inferred here by comparing the DNA with germline. Trimming cost V 1 base and J 9 bases; bases outside gene matches: 3. This CDR3 has 11 amino acids. The germline V gene has CDR1 EGSNGY and CDR2 YDSYNSKV. CDR3 bases: TGTGCCACCTGGGACGGTGGTAAGAAACTCTTT. It codes for CATWDGGKKLF.

This clone is large by share. The gene calls are TRGV3 and TRGJ1 or TRGJ2. The J gene, not given by TCRdb, was assigned here from a germline match of the nucleotide sequence. Germline CDR1 reads VTNTFY; CDR2 reads YDVSTARD (reference sequence). The CDR3 is 20 amino acids. The J segment lost 2 bases and the V segment lost 0 bases, leaving 22 bases of the junction unmatched. The CDR3 DNA follows: TGTGCCACCTGGGACAGGCAGAACCCGTTCGGGGGGGGTGATTATTATAAGAAACTCTTT. Residues: CATWDRQNPFGGGDYYKKLF.

Sample share makes this clone hyperexpanded. The same CDR3 can be traced to other DNA sequences in this sample. This chain joins TRGV10 and TRGJ1 or TRGJ2. Germline matching of the DNA provided the J gene here, since TCRdb leaves it blank. TRGV10 is flagged as an ORF with uncertain function. With V trimmed by 8 bases and J by 5 bases, 4 bases remained unmatched. The length of the CDR3 is 11 residues. In DNA, the CDR3 is TGTGCTGCGTGGGAGGATTATAAGAAACTCTTT. Translating it yields CAAWEDYKKLF.

This clone was seen a handful of times. J is TRGJ1 or TRGJ2 and V is TRGV10. The J gene, absent from TCRdb, was called here by matching the DNA to germline. TRGV10 is placed among ORFs of uncertain function. This CDR3 region has 15 residues. J gave up 3 bases and V 8 bases, and 14 bases lay outside the gene matches. The CDR3 DNA sequence: TGTGCTGCGTGGGATTATGACGGAATTTATTATAAGAAACTCTTT. It yields the protein CAAWDYDGIYYKKLF.

This clone is labeled large (0.1 to 1%). The chain joins TRGV10 to TRGJ1 or TRGJ2. No J gene was available from TCRdb, and it was assigned here by a germline match of the DNA. TRGV10 is treated as an ORF (open reading frame) with a function not yet certain. The J segment lost 11 bases and the V segment lost 8 bases, leaving 10 bases of the junction unmatched. The CDR3 covers 11 residues. CDR3 in DNA: TGTGCTGCGTGGGTTGGGCGAGAGAAACTCTTT. Its protein is CAAWVGREKLF.

This clone was seen a handful of times. The rearrangement joins TRGV5 to TRGJ1 or TRGJ2. Matching the DNA to germline supplied the J gene, which TCRdb does not give. From germline, CDR1 is VINAFY and CDR2 YDVSNSKD. The CDR3 totals 11 residues. The trim removed 5 bases at V and 4 bases at J, leaving 2 bases unmatched. The CDR3 sequence is CATWAYYKKLF. CDR3 in DNA: TGTGCCACCTGGGCATATTATAAGAAACTCTTT.

This clone qualifies as large. V is TRGV2 and J is TRGJ1 or TRGJ2. The J gene, left out of TCRdb, was set here by checking the DNA against germline. The CDR3 length is 13 residues. The V gene end was trimmed by 2 bases and the J gene end by 0 bases; junction bases not matched to a gene: 1. Germline assignment: CDR1 EGSNGY and CDR2 YDSYNSKV. This CDR3 reads CATWDENYYKKLF. The CDR3 DNA is TGTGCCACCTGGGACGAGAATTATTATAAGAAACTCTTT.

V usage is TRGV9 and J usage is TRGJ1 or TRGJ2. TCRdb lists no J gene, so it was determined here by aligning the DNA to germline. CDR1 GITISATS and CDR2 ISYDGTV come from the germline V gene (reference sequence). V gave up 0 bases and J gave up 12 bases; unmatched junction bases: 5. CDR3 length equals 11 residues. Here the CDR3 reads CALWEVIRKLF. CDR3 coding DNA: TGTGCCTTGTGGGAGGTGATTAGGAAACTCTTT.

By proportion, this clone is large (0.1 to 1%). The DNA is left out, because the CDR3 cannot be placed on it with certainty; the CDR3 is given as TCRdb lists it. No J gene was called, and the V gene is TRGV11. TRGV11 falls under the ORF class, with uncertain function. The CDR3 is 14 residues long, ends included. The CDR3 loop is CTTVPAGLSFEKLF.

Sample share makes this clone medium-sized. J is TRGJ1 or TRGJ2 and V is TRGV9. The J gene, missing from TCRdb, was assigned here through DNA to germline matching. The V gene's germline CDR1 is GITISATS and CDR2 ISYDGTV (reference sequence). With V trimmed by 4 bases and J by 3 bases, 6 bases remained unmatched. The CDR3 spans 13 residues. In nucleotides, the CDR3 is TGTGCCTTGTGGGAAGTCGTTTATTATAAGAAACTCTTT. Residues: CALWEVVYYKKLF.

This clone has more than one count but fewer than ten. The mismatch at residue 5 between this DNA's translation and the TCRdb protein of a much larger clone likely reflects a read error; the protein shown is translated from the DNA. The chain recombines TRGV9 with TRGJ1 or TRGJ2. TCRdb supplies no J gene; here it was assigned by aligning the nucleotide sequence to germline. J gave up 3 bases and V 5 bases, and 7 bases lay outside the gene matches. Per the germline V gene, CDR1 is GITISATS and CDR2 is ISYDGTV (reference sequence). The CDR3 has 13 amino acids. CDR3 nucleotides: TGTGCCTTGTGGGGGCCCCCTTATTATAAGAAACTCTTT. Translation gives CALWGPPYYKKLF.

CDR3 region: CAAWTKWPRAGRWFKIF. In nucleotides, the CDR3 is TGTGCTGCGTGGACCAAATGGCCGAGGGCCGGCCGTTGGTTCAAGATATTT. The V call is TRGV10, the J call TRGJP1. TCRdb is silent on the J gene; assignment here came from matching the DNA to germline. TRGV10 is given ORF status, its function remaining uncertain. This CDR3 comprises 17 residues. Germline trimming cut 8 bases from V and 9 bases from J; bases unmatched to any gene: 22.

By sample fraction, this clone is large. It is unclear where the CDR3 begins or ends on the DNA, so no DNA is shown, and the CDR3 is as TCRdb lists it. The J gene has no call, while the V gene is TRGV11. TRGV11 belongs to the ORF category, with a function that is uncertain. The CDR3 numbers 16 amino acids, ends counted. The CDR3 is CTTVPAGLGYDYKKLF.

J is TRGJP2 and V is TRGV3. TCRdb does not report a J gene; here it was assigned by matching the DNA to germline references. Germline lookup yields CDR1 VTNTFY and CDR2 YDVSTARD (reference sequence). The trim removed 3 bases at V and 0 bases at J, leaving 7 bases unmatched. The CDR3 sequence is 16 residues long. CDR3 in DNA: TGTGCCACCTGGGACTCTCAATATAGTAGTGATTGGATCAAGACGTTT. Translating gives CATWDSQYSSDWIKTF.